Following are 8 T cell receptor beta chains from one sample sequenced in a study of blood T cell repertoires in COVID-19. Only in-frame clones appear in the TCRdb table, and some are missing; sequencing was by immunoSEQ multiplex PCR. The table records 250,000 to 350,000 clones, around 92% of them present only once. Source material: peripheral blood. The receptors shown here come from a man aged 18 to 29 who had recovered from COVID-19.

The CDR3 DNA sequence: TGTGCCAGTAGTATTTGGACAGAGAACACTGAAGCTTTCTTT. Amino acids: CASSIWTENTEAFF. The rearrangement uses TRBV19 and TRBJ1-1; a possible D gene is TRBD1 (6 bases). This CDR3 has 14 residues. Germline lookup yields CDR1 LNHDA and CDR2 SQIVND (reference sequence). Trimming pared 3 bases from V and 1 base from J, leaving 9 bases between.

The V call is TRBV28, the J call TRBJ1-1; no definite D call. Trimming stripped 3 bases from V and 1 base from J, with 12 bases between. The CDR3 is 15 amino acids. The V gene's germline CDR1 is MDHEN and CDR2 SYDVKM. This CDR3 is CASSFGGEQNTEAFF. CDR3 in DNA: TGTGCCAGCAGTTTTGGCGGCGAGCAGAACACTGAAGCTTTCTTT.

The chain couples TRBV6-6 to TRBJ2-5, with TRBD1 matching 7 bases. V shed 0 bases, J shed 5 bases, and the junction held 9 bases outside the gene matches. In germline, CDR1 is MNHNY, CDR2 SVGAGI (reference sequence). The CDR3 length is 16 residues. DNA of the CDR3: TGTGCCAGCAGTTACTCGCCCCGGGACAGTCGGGAGACCCAGTACTTC. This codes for CASSYSPRDSRETQYF.

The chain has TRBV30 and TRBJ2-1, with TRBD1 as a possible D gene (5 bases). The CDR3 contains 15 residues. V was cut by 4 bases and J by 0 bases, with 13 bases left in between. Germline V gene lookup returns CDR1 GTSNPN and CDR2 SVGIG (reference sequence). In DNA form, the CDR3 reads TGTGCCTGGAACGCAGGGCCTTGCTCCTACAATGAGCAGTTCTTC. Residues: CAWNAGPCSYNEQFF.

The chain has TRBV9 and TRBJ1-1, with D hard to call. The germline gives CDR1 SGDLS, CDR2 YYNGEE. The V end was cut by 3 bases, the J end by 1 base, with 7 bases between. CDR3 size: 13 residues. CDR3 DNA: TGTGCCAGCAGCGGAGGATGGAACACTGAAGCTTTCTTT. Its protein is CASSGGWNTEAFF.

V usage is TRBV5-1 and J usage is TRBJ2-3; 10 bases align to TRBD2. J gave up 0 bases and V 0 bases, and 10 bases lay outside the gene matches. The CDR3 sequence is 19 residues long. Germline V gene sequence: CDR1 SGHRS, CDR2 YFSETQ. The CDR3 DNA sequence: TGCGCCAGCAGCTTGGCAGGACTAGCGGCAGGCCTCAGCACAGATACGCAGTATTTT. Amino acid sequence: CASSLAGLAAGLSTDTQYF.

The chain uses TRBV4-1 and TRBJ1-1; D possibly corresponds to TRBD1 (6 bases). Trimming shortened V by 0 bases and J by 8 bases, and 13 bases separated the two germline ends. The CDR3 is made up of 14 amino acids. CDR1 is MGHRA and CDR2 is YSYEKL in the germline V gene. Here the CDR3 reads CASSQDTGPVEAFF. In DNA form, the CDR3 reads TGCGCCAGCAGCCAAGATACAGGGCCAGTAGAAGCTTTCTTT.

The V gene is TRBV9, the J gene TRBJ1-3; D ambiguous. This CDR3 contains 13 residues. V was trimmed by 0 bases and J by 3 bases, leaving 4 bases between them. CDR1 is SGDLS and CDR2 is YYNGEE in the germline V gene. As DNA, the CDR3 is TGTGCCAGCAGCGTAGATATTGGAAACACCATATATTTT. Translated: CASSVDIGNTIYF.